This T cell receptor beta chain was found in a study of T-cell memory formation after mild COVID-19. Findings and caveats of the study: A subset of responding clones appeared in pre-infection memory, suggesting cross-reactive memory joined.

MiXCR, applied by TCRdb to the 5' RACE reads, yields one record per CDR3 protein. The data contain about 260,000 distinct CDR3 sequences, around 15% of them singletons. This clonotype was seen more than once but under ten times. No antigen is known for it. V shed 5 bases and J shed 6 bases, with 13 bases lying between them. CDR1 and CDR2 from the germline V gene are SGHAT and FQNNGV. This CDR3 contains 14 residues. Sample: PBMCs or a T cell subset sorted from them (not recorded which). V usage is TRBV11-2 and J usage is TRBJ2-2; no clear D. The sequence came from a man aged 18 to 29 who had mild COVID-19 (a few samples of this study predate the infection). Cell type and time point are not known. The CDR3 DNA reads TGTGCCAGCAGCCCAGGTCCCCTTGCCGGGGAGCTGTTTTTT. It translates to CASSPGPLAGELFF. Using reference TRBV11-2 and TRBJ2-2 for the parts outside the CDR3, the full variable domain is EAGVAQSPRYKIIEKRQSVAFWCNPISGHATLYWYQQILGQGPKLLIQFQNNGVVDDSQLPKDRFSAERLKGVDSTLKIQPAKLEDSAVYLCASSPGPLAGELFFGEGSRLTVL.